This T cell receptor beta chain was sequenced for a study of CD8 T cells in ankylosing spondylitis. From the 5' RACE reads, TCRdb called clonotypes with MiXCR, one entry per CDR3 protein. The sample contains 750,000 to 850,000 distinct CDR3 sequences, about 12% of which appear only once. Only a few counts were recorded for this clonotype. The antigen is undetermined. There are 14 residues in the CDR3. Losses at the gene ends were 8 bases for V and 5 bases for J; bases not matched to a gene: 9. Per germline, CDR1 SGHRS and CDR2 YFSETQ. Study-level results: Characteristic, it appeared, of ankylosing spondylitis blood was a TCR beta motif of roughly 8 highly homologous variants.

The sequence derives from a male donor with ankylosing spondylitis. The chain has TRBV5-1 and TRBJ2-7; 11 nucleotides align to TRBD2. Input material: blood, either unsorted or a sorted T cell fraction (not recorded which). CDR3 sequence: CASSGASGRNEQYF. The CDR3 DNA follows: TGCGCCAGTAGTGGGGCTAGCGGGAGGAACGAGCAGTACTTC.